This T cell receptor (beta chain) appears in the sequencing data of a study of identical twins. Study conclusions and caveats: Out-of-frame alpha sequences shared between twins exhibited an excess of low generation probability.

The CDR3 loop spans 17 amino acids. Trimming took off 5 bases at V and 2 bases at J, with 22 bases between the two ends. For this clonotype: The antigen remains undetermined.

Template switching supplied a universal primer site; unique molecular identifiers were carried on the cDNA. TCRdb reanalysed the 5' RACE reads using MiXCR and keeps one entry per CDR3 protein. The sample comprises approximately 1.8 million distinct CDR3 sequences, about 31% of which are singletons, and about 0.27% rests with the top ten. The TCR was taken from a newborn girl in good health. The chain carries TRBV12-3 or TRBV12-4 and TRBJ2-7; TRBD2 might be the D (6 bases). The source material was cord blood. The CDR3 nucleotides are TGTGCCAGCAGTCCCCAGCTAGCGCCTCACCAAACCTACGAGCAGTACTTC. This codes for CASSPQLAPHQTYEQYF.